The 22 T cell receptor beta chains given below trace back to one sample, sequenced in a study of blood T cell repertoires in COVID-19. Profiled with immunoSEQ multiplex PCR; TCRdb holds only in-frame clones, not every one. The sample comprises 200,000 to 250,000 clones, around 89% of which are singletons, and under 5.5% rests with the top ten. Material: peripheral blood. The receptor source for this set is a woman between 40 and 55 years old with acute or convalescent COVID-19.

V usage is TRBV11-2 and J usage is TRBJ1-1, with D perhaps matching TRBD1 (5 bases). With 5 bases removed from V and 1 base from J, the gap between germline ends came to 11 bases. The germline CDR1 and CDR2 sequences are SGHAT and FQNNGV. The CDR3 loop spans 14 amino acids. The CDR3 region has the DNA TGTGCCAGCAGCCCCGGGGGGGGGAACACTGAAGCTTTCTTT. This gives the protein CASSPGGGNTEAFF.

The CDR3 sequence: CASSPNPGGQLSPLHF. As DNA, the CDR3 is TGTGCCAGCAGTCCGAACCCGGGCGGGCAGCTTTCACCCCTCCACTTT. The chain uses TRBV27 and TRBJ1-6; no clear D gene. From germline, CDR1 is MNHEY and CDR2 SMNVEV (reference sequence). The CDR3 sequence is 16 residues long. Deletions cut 5 bases from V and 9 bases from J, with 20 bases between.

The chain employs TRBV19 and TRBJ2-5; tentatively, D is TRBD2 (6 bases). The V and J ends lost 5 bases and 6 bases respectively, with 16 bases between them. Germline-derived CDR1 and CDR2 are LNHDA and SQIVND (reference sequence). This CDR3 has 14 residues. CDR3 region: CASSPPGRYQTQYF. In nucleotides, the CDR3 is TGTGCCAGTAGTCCCCCAGGGAGGTATCAGACCCAGTACTTC.

The chain uses TRBV10-2 and TRBJ1-6, with 10 bases matching TRBD1. Germline trimming cut 6 bases from V and 5 bases from J; bases unmatched to any gene: 1. This CDR3 contains 14 residues. Germline CDR1 is WSHSY and CDR2 is SAAADI. The CDR3 nucleotides read TGCGCCAGCAGCGGGACAGGGGATAATTCACCCCTCCACTTT. Its protein product is CASSGTGDNSPLHF.

The chain recombines TRBV10-3 with TRBJ2-1, with TRBD2 identical over 8 bases. The trim removed 10 bases at V and 8 bases at J, leaving 10 bases unmatched. Germline V gene data show CDR1 as ENHRY and CDR2 as SYGVKD. The CDR3 sequence is 13 residues long. This CDR3 reads CATTAGEKDEQFF. DNA for the CDR3: TGTGCCACTACAGCGGGGGAAAAGGATGAGCAGTTCTTC.

This sequence joins TRBV28 and TRBJ1-2; D remains unclear. Germline V CDR1 and CDR2: MDHEN, SYDVKM. This CDR3 spans 12 amino acids. Trimming stripped 4 bases from V and 6 bases from J, with 9 bases between. This CDR3 is CASSWRAHGYTF. CDR3 DNA: TGTGCCAGCAGTTGGAGGGCCCATGGCTACACCTTC.

The V call is TRBV11-3, the J call TRBJ2-1; 8 bases are a match to TRBD1. The junction had 9 bases not matched to a gene; V was cut back by 6 bases and J by 8 bases. The CDR3 extends over 14 amino acids. Germline CDR1 and CDR2: SGHNT and YENEEA. CDR3 sequence (DNA): TGTGCCAGCAGTTCAGGGGACAGGCGGGATGAGCAGTTCTTC. Its protein product is CASSSGDRRDEQFF.

This chain uses TRBV5-1 with TRBJ1-2; D might be TRBD1 (5 bases). The CDR3 is 15 residues long. V was trimmed by 0 bases and J by 4 bases, leaving 13 bases between them. CDR1 is SGHRS and CDR2 is YFSETQ in the germline V gene. DNA of the CDR3: TGCGCCAGCAGCTTGGCAGGGAAAGGTGGCTATGGCTACACCTTC. Its protein is CASSLAGKGGYGYTF.

The rearrangement joins TRBV19 to TRBJ2-3; perhaps TRBD1 as D (6 bases). Trimming shortened V by 8 bases and J by 4 bases, and 16 bases separated the two germline ends. The CDR3 sequence is 14 residues long. The germline V gene encodes CDR1 LNHDA and CDR2 SQIVND (reference sequence). The DNA for the CDR3 is TGTGCCAGTTCCAAAGGGGGTGAATCAGATACGCAGTATTTT. It yields the protein CASSKGGESDTQYF.

The rearrangement joins TRBV11-2 to TRBJ2-1, with D perhaps TRBD2 (6 bases). Germline CDR1 is SGHAT and CDR2 is FQNNGV. V lost 3 bases to trimming and J lost 5 bases, with 17 bases between them. The CDR3 runs to 16 residues. The CDR3 reads CASSLLRRGWHNEQFF. CDR3 DNA sequence: TGTGCCAGCAGCTTGTTGAGGCGGGGTTGGCACAATGAGCAGTTCTTC.

CDR3 bases: TGTGCCAGCAGCCCGGGGTACCAAGAGACCCAGTACTTC. As protein: CASSPGYQETQYF. The rearrangement links TRBV14 to TRBJ2-5; maybe TRBD2 (5 bases). Germline V gene sequence: CDR1 SGHDN, CDR2 FVKESK. The CDR3 loop spans 13 amino acids. V lost 4 bases and J 0 bases, leaving 6 bases between the germline ends.

This chain joins TRBV5-6 and TRBJ2-3; D remains unclear. Germline CDR1 SGHDT, CDR2 YYEEEE. V lost 4 bases to trimming and J lost 0 bases, with 3 bases between them. The length of the CDR3 is 12 residues. CDR3 bases: TGTGCCAGCAGCCTAAGCACAGATACGCAGTATTTT. It codes for CASSLSTDTQYF.

This sequence joins TRBV4-2 and TRBJ2-5; 9 bases line up with TRBD2. CDR3 size: 14 residues. Germline values: CDR1 LGHNA, CDR2 YNFKEQ. Germline trimming cut 3 bases from V and 5 bases from J; bases unmatched to any gene: 4. CDR3 nucleotide sequence: TGTGCCAGCAGCCATAGCGGGGGCAAGGAGACCCAGTACTTC. Translating gives CASSHSGGKETQYF.

The chain joins TRBV11-2 to TRBJ1-6, with D tentatively TRBD1 (6 bases). This CDR3 has 14 amino acids. Germline V gene lookup returns CDR1 SGHAT and CDR2 FQNNGV. Trimming took 5 bases from V and 10 from J, leaving 15 bases between them. The CDR3 is CASSPEGGNSPLHF. CDR3 in DNA: TGTGCCAGCAGCCCCGAGGGGGGGAACTCACCCCTCCACTTT.

This chain uses TRBV30 with TRBJ1-6; 11 nucleotides agree with TRBD1. The trim removed 3 bases at V and 8 bases at J, leaving 9 bases unmatched. The CDR3 covers 16 residues. Looked up from germline, CDR1 is GTSNPN and CDR2 is SVGIG (reference sequence). CDR3: CAWSPTRTGGHSPLHF. CDR3 DNA sequence: TGTGCCTGGAGCCCTACCAGGACAGGGGGCCATTCACCCCTCCACTTT.

The genes are TRBV7-2 and TRBJ2-1; weak D call: TRBD2 (5 bases). Germline V lookup: CDR1 SGHTA, CDR2 FQGNSA. The CDR3 length is 16 residues. Trimming pared 5 bases from V and 2 bases from J, leaving 16 bases between. Here the CDR3 reads CASSPSGTRPYNEQFF. The CDR3, as DNA: TGTGCCAGCAGCCCCTCGGGAACTAGGCCCTACAATGAGCAGTTCTTC.

V usage is TRBV6-5 and J usage is TRBJ2-5; no reliable D call. The CDR3 runs 15 residues. Germline V gene sequence: CDR1 MNHEY, CDR2 SVGAGI. V shed 2 bases and J shed 4 bases, with 14 bases lying between them. The CDR3 region is CASSYPGSRGETQYF. In DNA, the CDR3 is TGTGCCAGCAGTTACCCCGGGTCCCGCGGAGAGACCCAGTACTTC.

V is TRBV3-1 (or the pseudogene TRBV3-2) and J is TRBJ1-3, with TRBD1 matching 8 bases. The V gene end was trimmed by 10 bases and the J gene end by 4 bases; junction bases not matched to a gene: 6. This CDR3 has 13 residues. CDR1 LGHDT and CDR2 YNNKEL come from the germline V gene (reference sequence). CDR3 region: CATKDRVGNTIYF. Written as DNA, the CDR3 is TGTGCCACAAAGGACAGGGTCGGAAACACCATATATTTT.

This clone was detected only once. The chain couples TRBV7-5 to TRBJ2-2; TRBD2, the D gene given by the table, was not confirmed from the DNA. TRBV7-5 is assigned pseudogene status. The CDR3 spans 20 residues. The CDR3, as DNA: TGTGCCAGAAGCCTATTCATATGTGGTTGGAGGACCCAGAACACCGGGGAGCTGTTTTTT. It yields the protein CARSLFICGWRTQNTGELFF.

The chain uses TRBV3-1 (or the pseudogene TRBV3-2) and TRBJ1-2, with 7 bases that match TRBD1. CDR1 is LGHDT and CDR2 is YNNKEL in the germline V gene (reference sequence). The junction had 10 bases not matched to a gene; V was cut back by 4 bases and J by 5 bases. The CDR3 has 15 amino acids. In DNA form, the CDR3 reads TGTGCCAGCAGCCCTCAAGGGCTACAGGGGTATGGCTACACCTTC. Translation: CASSPQGLQGYGYTF.

This rearrangement joins TRBV2 to TRBJ1-2; 9 nucleotides match TRBD1. The CDR3 runs to 14 residues. From germline, CDR1 is SNHLY and CDR2 FYNNEI. The V gene end was trimmed by 7 bases and the J gene end by 7 bases; junction bases not matched to a gene: 10. The CDR3 region has the DNA TGTGCCAGCACCATCCCAGGACAGGGGATTGGCTACACCTTC. Encoded protein: CASTIPGQGIGYTF.

Remarks on this clone: The identical CDR3 is also encoded by other nucleotide sequences in the sample. J is TRBJ1-1 and V is TRBV27, with 7 bases aligning to TRBD1. This CDR3 spans 14 amino acids. The junction had 5 bases not matched to a gene; V was cut back by 5 bases and J by 2 bases. Germline V lookup: CDR1 MNHEY, CDR2 SMNVEV (reference sequence). The CDR3 coding sequence is TGTGCCAGCAGTCCCGGACAGGTAAACACTGAAGCTTTCTTT. This sequence encodes CASSPGQVNTEAFF.